Following are 21 T cell receptor beta chains from one sample sequenced in a study of CD8 T cell repertoires and HIV-1 epitope variants. The assay was immunoSEQ multiplex PCR, and TCRdb's table has in-frame clones only and misses some. This sample has more than 2,500 clones, with about 69% found just once. No antigen is known for these receptors. Material for sequencing was cultured CD8+ T cells derived from PBMCs. These receptor sequences come from a male donor with HIV.

V and J are TRBV4-1 and TRBJ1-1; D might be TRBD1 (5 bases). The CDR3 sequence is 16 residues long. V was pared by 3 bases and J by 3 bases, with 17 bases between. Germline V gene lookup returns CDR1 MGHRA and CDR2 YSYEKL. The CDR3 spells CASSHQAGLVDTEAFF. The CDR3 nucleotides are TGCGCCAGCAGCCATCAAGCAGGGCTCGTGGACACTGAAGCTTTCTTT.

This clone was counted once. The V and J genes are TRBV6-1 and TRBJ2-3; TRBD1 matches 9 bases. The germline CDR1 and CDR2 sequences are MNHNS and SASEGT. The V and J ends lost 1 base and 3 bases, in that order; junction bases with no gene match: 2. The CDR3 runs to 15 residues. CDR3 DNA: TGTGCCAGCAGTGAAGGGACAGGGGAGACAGATACGCAGTATTTT. This codes for CASSEGTGETDTQYF.

The chain carries TRBV29-1 and TRBJ1-4; D gene unclear. V lost 3 bases to trimming and J lost 3 bases, with 8 bases between them. The CDR3 contains 13 residues. In germline, CDR1 is SQVTM, CDR2 ANQGSEA. CDR3 protein: CSVEGDSNEKLFF. In nucleotides, the CDR3 is TGCAGCGTTGAGGGAGACTCTAATGAAAAACTGTTTTTT.

J is TRBJ1-1 and V is TRBV27, with D unclear. The CDR3 consists of 14 residues. Germline V gene lookup returns CDR1 MNHEY and CDR2 SMNVEV (reference sequence). Trimming cost V 6 bases and J 3 bases, with 14 bases left between them. CDR3 bases: TGTGCCAGCAGCCCCTCCGACACTTACACTGAAGCTTTCTTT. This gives the protein CASSPSDTYTEAFF.

The chain couples TRBV5-1 to TRBJ2-3, with TRBD2 identical over 14 bases. J gave up 4 bases and V 4 bases, and 8 bases lay outside the gene matches. This CDR3 is 17 amino acids long. Germline lookup yields CDR1 SGHRS and CDR2 YFSETQ. The CDR3 DNA reads TGCGCCAGCAGCGCACGACTAGCGGGAGGGGCCCCAGATACGCAGTATTTT. The encoded protein is CASSARLAGGAPDTQYF.

Only one count was recorded for this clone. The V and J genes are TRBV25-1 and TRBJ2-5; D not resolved. CDR1 and CDR2 from the germline V gene are MGHDK and SYGVNS. Trimming stripped 1 base from V and 4 bases from J, with 4 bases between. This CDR3 spans 12 amino acids. CDR3 sequence (DNA): TGTGCCAGCAGTGAATGGGGAGAGACCCAGTACTTC. Translated: CASSEWGETQYF.

This clone is judged hyperexpanded. In nucleotides, the CDR3 is TGTGCCAGCAGTTTATCACAGGGGATATCCTACAATGAGCAGTTCTTC. Protein product: CASSLSQGISYNEQFF. The chain couples TRBV27 to TRBJ2-1; 7 nucleotides line up with TRBD1. V shed 0 bases, J shed 1 base, and the junction held 3 bases outside the gene matches. The CDR3 is 16 amino acids. The germline gives CDR1 MNHEY, CDR2 SMNVEV (reference sequence).

The rearrangement joins TRBV7-3 to TRBJ2-6; 8 bases line up with TRBD2. This CDR3 spans 19 amino acids. V trimming: 5 bases; J trimming: 0 bases; junction bases outside the gene matches: 12. The germline gives CDR1 SGHTA, CDR2 FQGTGA. CDR3 coding DNA: TGTGCCAGCAGCCCCTCGGGTAGCGGGGTTTCCTCTGGGGCCAACGTCCTGACTTTC. Its protein product is CASSPSGSGVSSGANVLTF.

J is TRBJ2-7 and V is TRBV15, with 7 bases identical to TRBD2. Germline V gives CDR1 LNHNV, CDR2 YYDKDF (reference sequence). Trimming at V came to 5 bases and at J to 0 bases, leaving 7 bases not matched to a gene. This CDR3 comprises 15 residues. CDR3 DNA sequence: TGTGCCACCAGCCTACAGCGGGGCCCCTCCTACGAGCAGTACTTC. Residues: CATSLQRGPSYEQYF. The full variable domain, in which reference TRBV15 and TRBJ2-7 provide the parts outside the CDR3, is DAMVIQNPRYQVTQFGKPVTLSCSQTLNHNVMYWYQQKSSQAPKLLFHYYDKDFNNEADTPDNFQSRRPNTSFCFLDIRSPGLGDTAMYLCATSLQRGPSYEQYFGPGTRLTVT.

The chain is built from TRBV30 and TRBJ1-1, with TRBD1 matching 10 bases. The germline V gene encodes CDR1 GTSNPN and CDR2 SVGIG (reference sequence). Trimming took 1 base from V and 7 from J; bases not matched to a gene: 3. The CDR3 covers 13 residues. The CDR3 loop is CAWSAGTGDEAFF. The DNA of the CDR3 is TGTGCCTGGAGTGCAGGGACAGGGGATGAAGCTTTCTTT.

There are a few counts of this clone. The rearrangement uses TRBV4-2 and TRBJ2-2; a possible D gene is TRBD1 (5 bases). V dropped 4 bases and J dropped 1 base, with 7 bases sitting between them. The germline V gene encodes CDR1 LGHNA and CDR2 YNFKEQ. The CDR3 consists of 14 residues. The CDR3 loop is CASSPDRNTGELFF. CDR3 in DNA: TGTGCCAGCAGCCCCGACAGGAACACCGGGGAGCTGTTTTTT.

CDR3 sequence reads: CASGLLGSTDTQYF. The CDR3, as DNA: TGTGCCAGCGGCCTCCTAGGTAGCACAGATACGCAGTATTTT. This chain links TRBV27 with TRBJ2-3; D is undetermined. Trimming left V 8 bases short and J 0 bases short, with 12 bases between. Germline CDR1 reads MNHEY; CDR2 reads SMNVEV (reference sequence). The length of the CDR3 is 14 residues.

The CDR3 is CASSVSGTGPRETQYF. CDR3 coding DNA: TGTGCCAGCAGCGTATCCGGGACAGGGCCCCGGGAGACCCAGTACTTC. The chain recombines TRBV9 with TRBJ2-5; TRBD1 agrees at 9 bases. Germline CDR1 and CDR2: SGDLS and YYNGEE. Unmatched junction bases numbered 9, after V lost 1 base and J lost 5 bases. The CDR3 totals 16 residues.

This clone was detected a few times. The rearrangement joins TRBV4-3 to TRBJ2-3; unclear D gene. Germline loops: CDR1 LGHNA, CDR2 YSLEER. Trimming removed 0 bases at V and 6 bases at J, with 16 bases between. The CDR3 runs 16 residues. CDR3 in DNA: TGCGCCAGCAGCCAAGACCGGCCCAGTAGGGCGGATACGCAGTATTTT. Protein product: CASSQDRPSRADTQYF.

The chain's CDR3 is CASSLGQNNQPQHF. The CDR3 DNA follows: TGTGCCAGCAGTTTAGGACAGAACAATCAGCCCCAGCATTTT. The chain employs TRBV6-5 and TRBJ1-5; D possibly corresponds to TRBD1 (6 bases). The CDR3 runs 14 residues. With 4 bases removed from V and 3 bases from J, the gap between germline ends came to 10 bases. Germline V gene data show CDR1 as MNHEY and CDR2 as SVGAGI.

The chain couples TRBV11-2 to TRBJ2-3, with TRBD2 identical over 10 bases. The CDR3 has 18 residues. Trimming removed 2 bases from V and 2 bases from J; junction bases left unmatched: 10. The germline V gene encodes CDR1 SGHAT and CDR2 FQNNGV. CDR3 nucleotides: TGTGCCAGCAGCTTAAGTCCCCTAGCGGGGGCTAACACAGATACGCAGTATTTT. Protein product: CASSLSPLAGANTDTQYF.

This sequence joins TRBV10-3 and TRBJ2-7, with unresolved D. The CDR3 runs 12 residues. Deletions cut 6 bases from V and 0 bases from J, with 6 bases between. Germline CDR1 reads ENHRY; CDR2 reads SYGVKD. Written as DNA, the CDR3 is TGTGCCATCAGAGTTAGCTCCTACGAGCAGTACTTC. Its translation: CAIRVSSYEQYF.

The rearrangement uses TRBV18 and TRBJ1-2; 7 bases are a match to TRBD1. With 2 bases clipped from V and 4 bases from J, the junction kept 4 bases outside the gene matches. This CDR3 has 14 amino acids. Germline CDR1 KGHSH, CDR2 LQKENI. The CDR3 reads CASSPEGGLYGYTF. The CDR3 coding sequence is TGTGCCAGCTCACCAGAAGGGGGCCTCTATGGCTACACCTTC.

The chain links TRBV9 to TRBJ2-1; 14 positions match TRBD2. With 4 bases clipped from V and 5 bases from J, the junction kept 5 bases outside the gene matches. The CDR3 covers 16 residues. Germline V CDR1 and CDR2: SGDLS, YYNGEE. As DNA, the CDR3 is TGTGCCAGCAGCTCCCGACTAGCGGGAGGGGACAATGAGCAGTTCTTC. It yields the protein CASSSRLAGGDNEQFF.

The chain combines TRBV6-5 with TRBJ1-1; D gene ambiguous. V shed 5 bases and J shed 0 bases, with 7 bases lying between them. Germline CDR1 is MNHEY and CDR2 is SVGAGI. The CDR3 totals 13 residues. CDR3: CASSPGLNTEAFF. In nucleotides, the CDR3 is TGTGCCAGCAGTCCGGGGTTGAACACTGAAGCTTTCTTT.

This clone has only a few counts. The chain employs TRBV2 and TRBJ2-1; 8 nucleotides align to TRBD2. The CDR3 length is 14 residues. Germline assignment: CDR1 SNHLY and CDR2 FYNNEI. V shed 6 bases, J shed 8 bases, and the junction held 9 bases outside the gene matches. This chain's CDR3 is CASSNSGMNDEQFF. CDR3 sequence (DNA): TGTGCCAGCAGCAATAGCGGGATGAACGATGAGCAGTTCTTC.